This T cell receptor (beta chain) was sequenced during a study of post-analysis software for immune sequencing data. Overall study results and limits: In patients, about five TRBV segments were more frequent than in controls, with TRBV5-6, TRBV5-1 and TRBV20-1 among them.

Each TCR beta cDNA library carried unique molecular identifiers. TCRdb used MiXCR to reprocess the PCR reads, holding one entry per CDR3 protein. The table lists some 450,000 distinct CDR3 sequences, nearly 45% of them singletons, with around 10% in the top ten. V was pared by 2 bases and J by 7 bases, with 23 bases between. Looked up from germline, CDR1 is SQVTM and CDR2 is ANQGSEA. The CDR3 consists of 16 residues. There are a few counts of this clonotype. What it recognizes is unknown. The TCR was taken from a girl between 10 and 17 years old with multiple sclerosis. Sequencing input: blood. The V and J genes are TRBV29-1 and TRBJ2-5; tentatively, D is TRBD2 (6 bases). CDR3 coding DNA: TGCAGCGTTGAATGGGGGGATGGGGGAACCCCGGTGACCCAGTACTTC. Translating it yields CSVEWGDGGTPVTQYF.